This T cell receptor beta chain was recorded in a study of blood T cell repertoires in COVID-19. Data came from immunoSEQ multiplex PCR; TCRdb stores just in-frame clones and leaves some out. This table holds approximately 210,000 clones, just over 90% found once. The V and J ends lost 2 bases and 5 bases respectively, with 13 bases between them. CDR1 and CDR2 (germline): SNHLY, FYNNEI. This CDR3 contains 14 residues. This chain joins TRBV2 and TRBJ2-7; D is possibly TRBD1 (6 bases). The TCR was taken from a man younger than 45 with acute or convalescent COVID-19. The sequenced sample consisted of peripheral blood. In DNA form, the CDR3 reads TGTGCCAGCAGTGAACTTCTATACAGGGACGAGCAGTACTTC. Its protein product is CASSELLYRDEQYF.